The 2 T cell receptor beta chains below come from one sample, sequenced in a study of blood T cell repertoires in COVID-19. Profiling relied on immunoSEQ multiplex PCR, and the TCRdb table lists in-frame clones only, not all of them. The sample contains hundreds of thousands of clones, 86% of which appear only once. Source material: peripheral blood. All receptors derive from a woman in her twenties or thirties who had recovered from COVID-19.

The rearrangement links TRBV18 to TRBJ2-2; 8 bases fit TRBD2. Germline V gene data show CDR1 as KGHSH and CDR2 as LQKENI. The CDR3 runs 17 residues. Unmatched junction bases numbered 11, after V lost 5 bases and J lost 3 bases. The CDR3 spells CASSALAALLDTGELFF. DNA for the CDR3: TGTGCCAGCTCAGCACTAGCGGCCCTTTTGGACACCGGGGAGCTGTTTTTT. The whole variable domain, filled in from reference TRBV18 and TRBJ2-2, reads NAGVMQNPRHLVRRRGQEARLRCSPMKGHSHVYWYRQLPEEGLKFMVYLQKENIIDESGMPKERFSAEFPKEGPSILRIQQVVRGDSAAYFCASSALAALLDTGELFFGEGSRLTVL.

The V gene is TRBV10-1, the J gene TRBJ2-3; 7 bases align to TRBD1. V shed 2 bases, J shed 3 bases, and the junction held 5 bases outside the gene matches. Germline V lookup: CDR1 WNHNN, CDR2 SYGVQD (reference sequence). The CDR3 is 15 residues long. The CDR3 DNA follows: TGCGCCAGCAGTGAGCGTCAGGGGGATACAGATACGCAGTATTTT. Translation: CASSERQGDTDTQYF.